A selection of T cell receptor beta chains follows, all from one sample in a study of stem cell transplantation in POMP-related autoinflammatory disease. Profiled with immunoSEQ multiplex PCR; TCRdb holds only in-frame clones, not every one. Of 68,000 or so clones listed, approximately 91% are singletons. The specimen was CD4+ T cells from PBMCs, collected after stem cell transplantation. The receptors were gathered from a human patient with POMP-related autoinflammation and immune dysregulation (PRAID). A share of the T cells may be of graft donor origin. Both conserved end residues are part of each CDR3. The size of a clone is reported for some rows only, either as once, few or many, or as a class for expanded clones.

len | abundance | j_gene | v_gene | CDR3aa
13 | - | TRBJ1-3 | TRBV20-1 | CSASMGDGNTIYF
17 | - | TRBJ2-3 | TRBV7-9 | CASSLGGTSGSTDTQYF
13 | - | TRBJ2-4 | TRBV12-3/TRBV12-4 | CASRSPAKNIQYF
14 | - | TRBJ1-3 | TRBV6-5 | CASRTDFSGNTIYF
15 | - | TRBJ2-5 | TRBV24-1 | CATSDSDWYQETQYF
16 | - | TRBJ2-2 | TRBV5-6 | CASSLGQGVNTGELFF
14 | - | TRBJ2-3 | TRBV5-1 | CASSDPGGPDTQYF
17 | - | TRBJ1-4 | TRBV2 | CATQQGGKGTGREKLFF
15 | once | TRBJ1-4 | TRBV28 | CASSLGGQEDEKLFF
14 | once | TRBJ2-3 | TRBV19 | CASSNWGRTDTQYF
18 | - | TRBJ1-5 | TRBV30 | CASHEDGPTNPDNQPQHF
14 | - | TRBJ1-1 | TRBV6-5 | CASSPGTPNTEAFF
13 | - | TRBJ2-4 | TRBV4-1 | CASSSSWTRPSLF
12 | - | TRBJ1-2 | TRBV29-1 | CSIRQGNYGYTF
15 | once | TRBJ2-3 | TRBV11-2 | CASSLDLAELGTQYF
14 | - | TRBJ2-1 | TRBV11-2 | CASSLVGGTNEQFF
19 | - | TRBJ2-6 | TRBV28 | CASSFGPRTARSGANVLTF
15 | - | TRBJ2-5 | TRBV9 | CASSLRTVREETQYF
13 | - | TRBJ1-1 | TRBV19 | CASSPGADTEAFF
13 | once | TRBJ2-1 | TRBV5-1 | CASSLSTGNEQFF
19 | - | TRBJ2-1 | TRBV28 | CASSLKDRGSWLSYNEQFF
15 | - | TRBJ2-7 | TRBV10-3 | CAINHYNPPLYEQYF
14 | - | TRBJ2-5 | TRBV11-2 | CASSLGQYQETQYF
11 | once | TRBJ2-7 | TRBV28 | CASSFRGEQYF
14 | once | TRBJ1-6 | TRBV7-8 | CASSSPPAGSPLHF
15 | - | TRBJ2-2 | TRBV28 | CASRAGGKRTGELFF
13 | - | TRBJ2-1 | TRBV5-1 | CASSRTGNNEQFF
14 | - | TRBJ2-1 | TRBV10-3 | CAITSSRGDAEQFF
12 | - | TRBJ1-5 | TRBV29-1 | CSVANPNQPQHF
14 | - | TRBJ2-1 | TRBV5-4 | CASSLTSGSNEQFF
13 | - | TRBJ2-4 | TRBV5-1 | CASSSRRGDIQYF
15 | - | TRBJ2-1 | TRBV24-1 | CATSGGSWAYNEQFF
16 | - | TRBJ1-4 | TRBV14 | CASSQGRQGYGAELFF
15 | - | TRBJ2-3 | TRBV28 | CASSSRGGRTDTQYF
13 | - | TRBJ2-3 | TRBV24-1 | CATSGIGTDTQYF
20 | - | TRBJ2-5 | TRBV4-1 | CASSQEAGSGRAVGQETQYF
14 | - | TRBJ1-2 | TRBV9 | CASSVLAGNYGYTF
17 | - | TRBJ1-3 | TRBV19 | CASSVQNWALSGNTIYF
11 | - | TRBJ2-7 | TRBV28 | CASGPYSEQYF
16 | - | TRBJ2-7 | TRBV11-1 | CASSSGLAGGPGEQYF
17 | - | TRBJ2-2 | TRBV7-8 | CASSLYWDRGNTGELFF
15 | - | TRBJ2-6 | TRBV3-1/TRBV3-2 | CASSQDSSGANVLTF
12 | - | TRBJ1-1 | TRBV29-1 | CSILRARTEAFF
13 | once | TRBJ2-2 | TRBV10-3 | CAIERESTGELFF
13 | - | TRBJ1-2 | TRBV28 | CASAPGQPYGYTF
14 | - | TRBJ1-3 | TRBV28 | CASSTGQLRNTIYF